Here is one T cell receptor beta chain with its context. As handled by the study authors: Scientists estimated how many nucleated cells there were by amplifying reference gene primers. Only in-frame clones appear in the TCRdb table, and some are missing; sequencing was by immunoSEQ multiplex PCR. V and J calls and clone size are copied from that table; D and trimming were computed from the DNA. The data contain roughly 50,000 clones, more than 75% of them seen just once; the ten biggest clones take up around 2.6%. This entry comes from a study of blood T cell repertoires in COVID-19. With 0 bases clipped from V and 1 base from J, the junction kept 5 bases outside the gene matches. CDR1 SGHRS and CDR2 YFSETQ come from the germline V gene. CDR3 length: 16 amino acids. Seattle's enrolled individuals joined amid active infection and were then monitored longitudinally.

Sample: peripheral blood. This sequence joins TRBV5-1 and TRBJ2-3; TRBD1 agrees at 7 bases. This sequence was found in a woman older than 75 with COVID-19, enrolled during active disease. The DNA of the CDR3 is TGCGCCAGCAGCTTGGCGACAGGGCCTCGCACAGATACGCAGTATTTT. Its translation: CASSLATGPRTDTQYF.